The 15 T cell receptor beta chains reported below all come from one sample, sequenced in a study of blood T cell repertoires in COVID-19. TCRdb's copy holds only in-frame clones and misses some; the assay was immunoSEQ multiplex PCR. The data hold approximately 60,000 clones, with about three quarters observed a single time. Sequencing used peripheral blood. The receptors derive from a man aged 50 to 60 with active or convalescent COVID-19.

The CDR3 DNA reads TGTGCCAGCAGCTTGGCGACAGGCCAAGAGACCCAGTACTTC. It translates to CASSLATGQETQYF. The chain carries TRBV5-4 and TRBJ2-5; possible D gene TRBD1, 6 bases. CDR3 length equals 14 residues. Deletions cut 0 bases from V and 1 base from J, with 7 bases between. The germline CDR1 and CDR2 sequences are SGHNT and YYREEE (reference sequence).

This clone was seen only a few times. This chain uses TRBV6-1 with TRBJ1-2, with D uncertain. The CDR3 consists of 11 residues. Trimming removed 2 bases from V and 4 bases from J, with 2 bases in between. Germline lookup yields CDR1 MNHNS and CDR2 SASEGT. DNA for the CDR3: TGTGCCAGCAGTGAACTCTATGGCTACACCTTC. The encoded protein is CASSELYGYTF.

The chain recombines TRBV11-2 with TRBJ2-1; 7 positions match TRBD2. CDR3 length equals 13 residues. The J segment lost 12 bases and the V segment lost 5 bases, leaving 10 bases of the junction unmatched. The germline V gene encodes CDR1 SGHAT and CDR2 FQNNGV. The CDR3 is CASSVLAVGGQFF. The CDR3 coding sequence is TGTGCCAGCAGCGTTCTAGCGGTCGGGGGGCAGTTCTTC.

This clone occurred a few times. V usage is TRBV30 and J usage is TRBJ1-2; weak D call: TRBD1 (5 bases). Between the trimmed V and J ends, which lost 3 bases and 0 bases, there was a span of 14 bases. Germline assignment: CDR1 GTSNPN and CDR2 SVGIG (reference sequence). CDR3 length equals 15 residues. This CDR3 is CAWRGRETANYGYTF. DNA of the CDR3: TGTGCCTGGAGGGGCAGGGAAACTGCTAACTATGGCTACACCTTC.

The chain recombines TRBV7-9 with TRBJ1-1; no firm D call. Trimming took 7 bases from V and 6 from J, leaving 12 bases between them. The CDR3 spans 12 residues. Germline CDR1 reads SEHNR; CDR2 reads FQNEAQ (reference sequence). CDR3 region: CASTAWRSEAFF. CDR3 coding DNA: TGTGCCAGCACCGCTTGGCGGTCTGAAGCTTTCTTT.

The chain uses TRBV29-1 and TRBJ2-1; 12 bases align to TRBD2. V lost 4 bases, J lost 9 bases, and 1 base stayed unmatched. The germline V gene has CDR1 SQVTM and CDR2 ANQGSEA. The CDR3 runs to 12 residues. CDR3 coding DNA: TGCAGCGTTGCTAGCGGGAGGGCTGAGCAGTTCTTC. The encoded protein is CSVASGRAEQFF.

This chain connects TRBV18 to TRBJ2-5; maybe TRBD1 (6 bases). The V and J ends lost 3 bases and 3 bases respectively, with 20 bases between them. Germline V lookup: CDR1 KGHSH, CDR2 LQKENI. The CDR3 length is 17 residues. The CDR3: CASSPRVSGAGEETQYF. CDR3 DNA: TGTGCCAGCTCACCGAGGGTTTCAGGGGCCGGGGAAGAGACCCAGTACTTC.

This clone was counted a single time. This chain links TRBV30 with TRBJ2-2; tentative D call: TRBD2 (6 bases). Germline assignment: CDR1 GTSNPN and CDR2 SVGIG (reference sequence). The CDR3 length is 14 residues. Between the trimmed V and J ends, which lost 7 bases and 4 bases, there was a span of 16 bases. The CDR3 DNA reads as TGTGCCTCCGAGGGCGGGACCCGCACCGGGGAGCTGTTTTTT. Translated, it gives CASEGGTRTGELFF. The whole variable domain, filled in from reference TRBV30 and TRBJ2-2, reads SQTIHQWPATLVQPVGSPLSLECTVEGTSNPNLYWYRQAAGRGLQLLFYSVGIGQISSEVPQNLSASRPQDRQFILSSKKLLLSDSGFYLCASEGGTRTGELFFGEGSRLTVL.

This clone came up once. V usage is TRBV19 and J usage is TRBJ1-4; D might be TRBD1 (5 bases). This CDR3 comprises 14 residues. V shed 1 base and J shed 7 bases, with 10 bases lying between them. Germline V gene data show CDR1 as LNHDA and CDR2 as SQIVND (reference sequence). In nucleotides, the CDR3 is TGTGCCAGTAGTATAGGGGGCGGCTTTGAAAAACTGTTTTTT. Protein: CASSIGGGFEKLFF.

The sample holds a few counts of this clone. V usage is TRBV7-2 and J usage is TRBJ2-7, with a possible D match to TRBD2 (6 bases). V lost 5 bases and J lost 4, with 18 bases in between. The CDR3 covers 15 residues. Germline CDR1 and CDR2: SGHTA and FQGNSA. The chain's CDR3 is CASSITGTGMYEQYF. In nucleotides, the CDR3 is TGTGCCAGCAGCATAACCGGGACTGGGATGTACGAGCAGTACTTC.

This clone was counted a few times. V is TRBV9 and J is TRBJ1-6; TRBD1 matches at 8 bases. The V segment lost 0 bases and the J segment 8 bases; nucleotides outside the gene matches: 4. The CDR3 runs to 15 residues. Germline values: CDR1 SGDLS, CDR2 YYNGEE. The CDR3 coding sequence is TGTGCCAGCAGCGTAGGTGGGGACAGGTATTCACCCCTCCACTTT. Amino acids: CASSVGGDRYSPLHF.

The J gene is TRBJ1-6, the V gene TRBV2, with D possibly being TRBD1 (5 bases). The germline CDR1 and CDR2 sequences are SNHLY and FYNNEI. Trimming took off 6 bases at V and 10 bases at J, with 16 bases between the two ends. This CDR3 has 14 amino acids. The DNA of the CDR3 is TGTGCCAGCAGACGGGACTCCCAGCGGTCACCCCTCCACTTT. Its protein is CASRRDSQRSPLHF.

J is TRBJ1-1 and V is TRBV19; 10 bases fit TRBD1. V shed 9 bases, J shed 6 bases, and the junction held 13 bases outside the gene matches. Per germline, CDR1 LNHDA and CDR2 SQIVND (reference sequence). The CDR3 sequence is 15 residues long. The DNA for the CDR3 is TGTGCCAGCCTACCCAAGGGACAGGGGAGGGCTGAAGCTTTCTTT. It codes for CASLPKGQGRAEAFF.

The J gene is TRBJ2-7, the V gene TRBV27; perhaps TRBD1 as D (6 bases). V was trimmed by 4 bases and J by 4 bases, leaving 11 bases between them. Germline V gives CDR1 MNHEY, CDR2 SMNVEV (reference sequence). This CDR3 contains 13 residues. CDR3 protein: CASSWGRAYEQYF. CDR3 DNA: TGTGCCAGCAGTTGGGGGCGGGCGTACGAGCAGTACTTC.

The gene calls are TRBV5-1 and TRBJ1-1, with TRBD1 identical over 8 bases. J was trimmed by 0 bases and V by 5 bases; bases with no gene match: 6. Germline CDR1 reads SGHRS; CDR2 reads YFSETQ. The CDR3 extends over 15 amino acids. CDR3 residues: CASRGQGLMNTEAFF. As DNA, the CDR3 is TGCGCCAGCAGAGGACAGGGCCTTATGAACACTGAAGCTTTCTTT.